Following are 10 T cell receptor beta chains from one sample sequenced in a study of cytomegalovirus exposure and HLA in healthy donors. Vbeta (60) and Jbeta (13) primers were used in the PCR. Libraries were prepared by immunoSEQ multiplex PCR; TCRdb keeps only in-frame clonotypes and omits some of them. This table has 200,000 to 250,000 clones, almost 80% appearing once. The material sequenced was PBMCs. Receptors originate from a male donor in good health and CMV-seronegative.

J is TRBJ2-5 and V is TRBV27; TRBD2 is a possible D gene (6 bases). The germline V gene encodes CDR1 MNHEY and CDR2 SMNVEV (reference sequence). The CDR3 contains 18 residues. Trimming took off 2 bases at V and 1 base at J, with 20 bases between the two ends. The CDR3 sequence: CASSLRRVGGWAQETQYF. The DNA of the CDR3 is TGTGCCAGCAGTTTAAGGAGGGTTGGGGGGTGGGCCCAAGAGACCCAGTACTTC.

The rearrangement links TRBV19 to TRBJ2-7, with D perhaps TRBD2 (5 bases). Germline CDR1 reads LNHDA; CDR2 reads SQIVND (reference sequence). The CDR3 spans 14 residues. The V end was cut by 9 bases, the J end by 1 base, with 16 bases between. Written as DNA, the CDR3 is TGTGCCAGCCAACAGAGCCTAGCTTCCTACGAGCAGTACTTC. Translation gives CASQQSLASYEQYF.

This chain joins TRBV28 and TRBJ1-3; possibly TRBD1 for D (5 bases). The V and J ends lost 2 bases and 4 bases respectively, with 12 bases between them. Per the germline V gene, CDR1 is MDHEN and CDR2 is SYDVKM. The CDR3 consists of 15 residues. CDR3 loop: CASSLPGGTGNTIYF. CDR3 bases: TGTGCCAGCAGTTTACCTGGGGGGACCGGAAACACCATATATTTT.

This chain connects TRBV5-1 to TRBJ2-7; TRBD2 agrees at 10 bases. Losses at the gene ends were 4 bases for V and 3 bases for J; bases not matched to a gene: 4. The length of the CDR3 is 14 residues. CDR1 is SGHRS, CDR2 YFSETQ, per germline. CDR3: CASSPSSGGYEQYF. Here the CDR3 DNA reads TGCGCCAGCAGCCCATCTAGCGGGGGCTACGAGCAGTACTTC.

V and J are TRBV7-8 and TRBJ1-1, with a weak D call TRBD1 (6 bases). Germline CDR1 and CDR2: SGHVS and FQNEAQ. The CDR3 has 15 amino acids. With 7 bases removed from V and 3 bases from J, the gap between germline ends came to 18 bases. Here the CDR3 reads CASTPNFGGYTEAFF. In DNA, the CDR3 is TGTGCCAGCACCCCTAATTTTGGGGGCTACACTGAAGCTTTCTTT.

The genes are TRBV6-5 and TRBJ1-2, with TRBD1 matching over 7 bases. Germline V CDR1 and CDR2: MNHEY, SVGAGI. This CDR3 contains 15 residues. V lost 0 bases, J lost 4 bases, and 5 bases stayed unmatched. CDR3 sequence reads: CASSYSTGAGYGYTF. The CDR3 coding sequence is TGTGCCAGCAGTTACTCAACAGGGGCTGGCTATGGCTACACCTTC.

The V gene is TRBV2, the J gene TRBJ1-1; the D is unclear. Germline values: CDR1 SNHLY, CDR2 FYNNEI. This CDR3 spans 11 amino acids. Trimming shortened V by 8 bases and J by 1 base, and 5 bases separated the two germline ends. In DNA, the CDR3 is TGTGCCAGCCTAGAGAACACTGAAGCTTTCTTT. Translated, it gives CASLENTEAFF.

The J gene is TRBJ2-7, the V gene TRBV6-1; perhaps TRBD2 as D (6 bases). CDR1 is MNHNS and CDR2 is SASEGT in the germline V gene. V was cut by 6 bases and J by 2 bases, with 17 bases left in between. The CDR3 length is 15 residues. This CDR3 is CASRGGLSPTYEQYF. The CDR3 DNA follows: TGTGCCAGCAGGGGGGGACTGAGCCCGACCTACGAGCAGTACTTC.

The genes are TRBV5-4 and TRBJ2-1; 8 bases fit TRBD2. V dropped 0 bases and J dropped 7; count of bases not matched to a gene: 6. The V gene's germline CDR1 is SGHNT and CDR2 YYREEE (reference sequence). This CDR3 comprises 15 residues. The CDR3 nucleotides are TGTGCCAGCAGCTTGGAAGCGGGAGCTTATAATGAGCAGTTCTTC. Protein: CASSLEAGAYNEQFF.

The rearrangement uses TRBV6-6 and TRBJ2-3; maybe TRBD1 (6 bases). Germline CDR1 reads MNHNY; CDR2 reads SVGAGI (reference sequence). The CDR3 totals 16 residues. V was pared by 2 bases and J by 1 base, with 13 bases between. The CDR3 region is CASSYPVGGGTDTQYF. DNA of the CDR3: TGTGCCAGCAGTTACCCAGTAGGGGGTGGCACAGATACGCAGTATTTT.